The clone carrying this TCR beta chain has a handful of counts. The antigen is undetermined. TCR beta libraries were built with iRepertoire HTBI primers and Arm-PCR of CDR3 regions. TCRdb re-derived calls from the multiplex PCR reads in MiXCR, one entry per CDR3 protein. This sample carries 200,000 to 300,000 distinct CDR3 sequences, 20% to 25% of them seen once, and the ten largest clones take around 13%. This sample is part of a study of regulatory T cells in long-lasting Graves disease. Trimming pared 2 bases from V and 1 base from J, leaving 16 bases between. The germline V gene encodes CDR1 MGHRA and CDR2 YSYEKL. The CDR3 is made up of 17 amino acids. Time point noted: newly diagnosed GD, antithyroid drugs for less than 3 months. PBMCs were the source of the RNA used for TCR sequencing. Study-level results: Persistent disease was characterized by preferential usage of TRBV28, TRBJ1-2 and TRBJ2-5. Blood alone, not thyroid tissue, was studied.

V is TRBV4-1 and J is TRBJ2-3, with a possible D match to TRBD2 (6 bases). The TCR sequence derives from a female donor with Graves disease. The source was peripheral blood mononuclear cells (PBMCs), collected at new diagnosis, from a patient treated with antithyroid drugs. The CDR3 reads CASSQSSAGRGTDTQYF. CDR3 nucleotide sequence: TGCGCCAGCAGCCAATCCTCGGCGGGGCGGGGCACAGATACGCAGTATTTT.